A single sample gave rise to the 29 T cell receptor beta chains below, sequenced in a study of early T cells in non-severe SARS-CoV-2 infection. TCRdb re-called the 5' RACE reads through MiXCR, storing one row per CDR3 protein. The sample records nearly 70,000 distinct CDR3 sequences, roughly 4.5% being singletons. The sequenced sample was whole blood, obtained at baseline. The receptors shown here come from an adult who was a healthcare worker with PCR-confirmed SARS-CoV-2 infection or an uninfected control (not recorded which). The donor label of this sample is uncertain.

This clonotype was found many times. The chain joins TRBV15 to TRBJ2-3; 7 bases are a match to TRBD1. The CDR3 consists of 17 residues. The germline gives CDR1 LNHNV, CDR2 YYDKDF (reference sequence). V lost 5 bases to trimming and J lost 3 bases; unmatched junction nucleotides: 14. CDR3 loop: CATSGTKQGQSTDTQYF. CDR3 in DNA: TGTGCCACCAGCGGAACCAAACAGGGACAGAGTACAGATACGCAGTATTTT.

This clonotype was found many times. The CDR3 bases are TGTGCCAGCAGTTACGTTCCTAGTGGGTCAGATACGCAGTATTTT. It codes for CASSYVPSGSDTQYF. V and J are TRBV6-2 or TRBV6-3 and TRBJ2-3; D gene unclear. CDR3 length: 15 amino acids. The V end was cut by 2 bases, the J end by 4 bases, with 13 bases between. Per germline, CDR1 MNHEY and CDR2 SVGEGT.

This chain joins TRBV7-6 and TRBJ2-1, with 9 bases aligning to TRBD1. CDR1 SGHVS and CDR2 FNYEAQ come from the germline V gene. The CDR3 covers 16 residues. The V segment lost 5 bases and the J segment 3 bases; nucleotides outside the gene matches: 8. The CDR3 here is CASSPPPGQGYNEQFF. DNA for the CDR3: TGTGCCAGCAGCCCCCCCCCGGGACAGGGCTACAATGAGCAGTTCTTC.

A few counts support this clonotype. V is TRBV24-1 and J is TRBJ2-2; the D gene could be TRBD1 or TRBD2 (6 bases each). The CDR3 is made up of 15 amino acids. Looked up from germline, CDR1 is KGHDR and CDR2 is SFDVKD. V was pared by 9 bases and J by 2 bases, with 15 bases between. The CDR3: CATATGAPNTGELFF. The CDR3 bases are TGTGCCACCGCTACGGGGGCCCCAAACACCGGGGAGCTGTTTTTT.

Comments on this clonotype: Since a much larger clone is just one base distant, this may be a read error. The V call is TRBV12-3 or TRBV12-4, the J call TRBJ1-1, with TRBD1 identical over 7 bases. The CDR3 sequence is 15 residues long. DNA of the CDR3: TGTACCAGCAGGCCTGACAGGGCTCCGAACACTGAAGCTTTCTTT. Protein product: CTSRPDRAPNTEAFF.

Only a few counts were recorded for this clonotype. V and J are TRBV3-1 and TRBJ2-7, with TRBD1 as a possible D gene (5 bases). Deletions cut 2 bases from V and 4 bases from J, with 12 bases between. The CDR3 runs to 14 residues. Germline V gene sequence: CDR1 LGHDT, CDR2 YNNKEL (reference sequence). The CDR3 nucleotides read TGTGCCAGCAGCCAAACCCAGGGTTCGTACGAGCAGTACTTC. Translated: CASSQTQGSYEQYF.

This clonotype was observed many times. The chain recombines TRBV20-1 with TRBJ1-4; no reliable D call. The CDR3 consists of 14 residues. V shed 0 bases and J shed 5 bases, with 10 bases lying between them. Per germline, CDR1 DFQATT and CDR2 SNEGSKA (reference sequence). Here the CDR3 reads CSARELGRNEKLFF. The CDR3, as DNA: TGCAGTGCTAGAGAGTTGGGAAGAAATGAAAAACTGTTTTTT.

The table lists this clonotype with a few counts. V and J are TRBV5-1 and TRBJ2-5; D is unclear. With 1 base removed from V and 7 bases from J, the gap between germline ends came to 23 bases. Germline V gives CDR1 SGHRS, CDR2 YFSETQ. The CDR3 extends over 17 amino acids. The CDR3 sequence is CASSLTLDLRRRGTQYF. In DNA form, the CDR3 reads TGCGCCAGCAGCTTGACCTTAGACTTGCGACGCCGAGGGACCCAGTACTTC.

This clonotype was observed at least ten times. The chain links TRBV7-9 to TRBJ1-1, with 10 bases identical to TRBD1. V lost 2 bases and J lost 9; bases outside the gene matches: 6. From germline, CDR1 is SEHNR and CDR2 FQNEAQ (reference sequence). There are 14 residues in the CDR3. In DNA, the CDR3 is TGTGCCAGCAGCTTACCAGAGACAGGGGGCCAAGCTTTCTTT. Amino acid sequence: CASSLPETGGQAFF.

The chain uses TRBV11-2 and TRBJ2-1, with D hard to call. The CDR3 is 11 amino acids. CDR1 and CDR2 (germline): SGHAT, FQNNGV. Trimming took off 8 bases at V and 8 bases at J, with 10 bases between the two ends. CDR3 sequence (DNA): TGTGCCAGCTCAGTTAGTGATGAGCAGTTCTTC. It codes for CASSVSDEQFF.

The chain is built from TRBV6-2 or TRBV6-3 and TRBJ2-2, with D hard to call. The CDR3 totals 17 residues. Trimming cost V 5 bases and J 0 bases, with 16 bases left between them. The germline V gene has CDR1 MNHEY and CDR2 SVGEGT. In DNA form, the CDR3 reads TGTGCCAGCAGTCCCCCCCCCGCAGCAGCGAACACCGGGGAGCTGTTTTTT. It yields the protein CASSPPPAAANTGELFF.

The chain links TRBV2 to TRBJ1-2, with D maybe TRBD1 (5 bases). The V end lost 6 bases, the J end lost 0 bases, and 11 bases lay between the germline ends. The CDR3 covers 14 residues. Germline V lookup: CDR1 SNHLY, CDR2 FYNNEI. The CDR3 sequence is CASRVDSANYGYTF. CDR3 in DNA: TGTGCCAGCAGGGTTGACAGTGCTAACTATGGCTACACCTTC.

This clonotype was counted at least ten times. The rearrangement links TRBV4-1 to TRBJ2-3; D uncertain. V gave up 4 bases and J gave up 2 bases, with 7 bases separating them. The germline V gene encodes CDR1 MGHRA and CDR2 YSYEKL. CDR3 size: 13 residues. The CDR3 protein is CASSLMNTDTQYF. In DNA, the CDR3 is TGCGCCAGCAGCCTAATGAACACAGATACGCAGTATTTT.

This clonotype was detected only a few times. This chain connects TRBV6-5 to TRBJ1-1; D unresolved. Deletions cut 2 bases from V and 7 bases from J, with 14 bases between. Per germline, CDR1 MNHEY and CDR2 SVGAGI. The CDR3 is 14 residues long. The CDR3 coding sequence is TGTGCCAGCAGTTACCCCCCGTGGGGAAATGAAGCTTTCTTT. Amino acids: CASSYPPWGNEAFF.

At least ten counts were recorded for this clonotype. V and J are TRBV20-1 and TRBJ1-1; 9 bases map to TRBD1. The V gene's germline CDR1 is DFQATT and CDR2 SNEGSKA (reference sequence). The CDR3 is made up of 15 amino acids. Trimming took 5 bases from V and 0 from J; bases not matched to a gene: 7. CDR3 nucleotides: TGCAGTGCTCTGACAGGGGGAAGCATGAACACTGAAGCTTTCTTT. Protein: CSALTGGSMNTEAFF.

This clonotype was seen repeatedly, ten times or more. The chain carries TRBV20-1 and TRBJ2-1; a weak D match, TRBD1 (6 bases). The CDR3 length is 14 residues. Per the germline V gene, CDR1 is DFQATT and CDR2 is SNEGSKA (reference sequence). V lost 5 bases and J lost 9, with 20 bases in between. CDR3 sequence: CSARPTGIRGEQFF. The CDR3 nucleotides are TGCAGTGCTCGCCCCACAGGGATCCGAGGTGAGCAGTTCTTC.

This clonotype was counted at least ten times. This chain links TRBV12-3 or TRBV12-4 with TRBJ1-2, with D possibly matching TRBD1 (5 bases). Between the trimmed V and J ends, which lost 3 bases and 6 bases, there was a span of 14 bases. The CDR3 extends over 14 amino acids. This chain's CDR3 is CASSFGFQGDGYTF. CDR3 DNA sequence: TGTGCCAGCAGTTTTGGTTTCCAGGGAGATGGCTACACCTTC.

This clonotype was found many times. CDR3 nucleotides: TGTGCCAGCAGCTTGGGACAGGGGGTAGCTGAAGCTTTCTTT. Translating gives CASSLGQGVAEAFF. The chain carries TRBV7-2 and TRBJ1-1; 11 bases line up with TRBD1. The J segment lost 6 bases and the V segment lost 3 bases, leaving 3 bases of the junction unmatched. CDR3 size: 14 residues. Germline V gene lookup returns CDR1 SGHTA and CDR2 FQGNSA.

CDR3 sequence: CASSLTVKGIQYF. The CDR3 bases are TGTGCCAGCAGCTTAACGGTGAAGGGCATTCAGTACTTC. V gene TRBV7-3 combines with J gene TRBJ2-4; D unclear. Deletions cut 0 bases from V and 9 bases from J, with 9 bases between. CDR3 length: 13 residues. Germline V gene lookup returns CDR1 SGHTA and CDR2 FQGTGA.

This clonotype was detected a few times. This rearrangement joins TRBV29-1 to TRBJ2-1, with a possible D match to TRBD1 (8 bases). The CDR3 has 14 residues. The V and J ends lost 4 bases and 8 bases respectively, with 18 bases between them. Germline V gene lookup returns CDR1 SQVTM and CDR2 ANQGSEA. DNA of the CDR3: TGCAGCGTTGCGGGGGGACAGGACCTTCATGAGCAGTTCTTC. It yields the protein CSVAGGQDLHEQFF.

This clonotype was found many times. The chain carries TRBV29-1 and TRBJ1-1; TRBD1 is a possible D gene (5 bases). Between the trimmed V and J ends, which lost 3 bases and 1 base, there was a span of 12 bases. The CDR3 extends over 14 amino acids. CDR1 and CDR2 from the germline V gene are SQVTM and ANQGSEA. The CDR3 protein is CSVEGQQENTEAFF. CDR3 bases: TGCAGCGTTGAGGGGCAACAGGAGAACACTGAAGCTTTCTTT.

CDR3 DNA: TGCGCCAGCACCGAGGGAAACAACATCCGTGAAAAACTGTTTTTT. Amino acids: CASTEGNNIREKLFF. The chain couples TRBV5-1 to TRBJ1-4; D not resolved. The CDR3 consists of 15 residues. The V end lost 6 bases, the J end lost 7 bases, and 19 bases lay between the germline ends. Germline loops: CDR1 SGHRS, CDR2 YFSETQ.

The gene calls are TRBV27 and TRBJ2-1; D gene unclear. The V and J ends lost 3 bases and 7 bases respectively, with 13 bases between them. The CDR3 is 14 residues long. CDR1 and CDR2 (germline): MNHEY, SMNVEV (reference sequence). The CDR3 DNA sequence: TGTGCCAGCAGTTTTTCGGGCAGCGCAAATGAGCAGTTCTTC. It translates to CASSFSGSANEQFF.

This clonotype came up many times. In nucleotides, the CDR3 is TGTGCCAGCAGCGCTGGACAGGATAGCAATCAGCCCCAGCATTTT. Translation: CASSAGQDSNQPQHF. The V and J genes are TRBV11-2 and TRBJ1-5, with TRBD1 identical over 7 bases. This CDR3 is built from 15 residues. Per germline, CDR1 SGHAT and CDR2 FQNNGV. J was trimmed by 0 bases and V by 5 bases; bases with no gene match: 4.

The rearrangement uses TRBV18 and TRBJ2-3; 7 bases line up with TRBD2. Trimming removed 2 bases from V and 5 bases from J; junction bases left unmatched: 10. The germline V gene encodes CDR1 KGHSH and CDR2 LQKENI. This CDR3 comprises 16 residues. The CDR3 sequence is CASSPSAGGGIDTQYF. Here the CDR3 DNA reads TGTGCCAGCTCACCAAGCGCGGGCGGGGGAATAGATACGCAGTATTTT.

Only a few counts were recorded for this clonotype. This chain connects TRBV20-1 to TRBJ1-1; D is uncertain. CDR1 is DFQATT, CDR2 SNEGSKA, per germline (reference sequence). Trimming left V 1 base short and J 6 bases short, with 15 bases between. The CDR3 is made up of 14 amino acids. CDR3 loop: CSARGGISIAEAFF. The CDR3 bases are TGCAGTGCTAGAGGAGGGATCTCGATCGCTGAAGCTTTCTTT.

In its sample, this clonotype was seen many times. The chain links TRBV29-1 to TRBJ1-5, with D perhaps matching TRBD1 (5 bases). The ends were cut back, 6 bases at V and 0 bases at J, with 12 bases in the middle. Per the germline V gene, CDR1 is SQVTM and CDR2 is ANQGSEA. This CDR3 has 14 amino acids. CDR3 coding DNA: TGCAGCGTCATGAACAGGTCTAGCAATCAGCCCCAGCATTTT. Protein sequence: CSVMNRSSNQPQHF.

This clonotype was picked up many times. J is TRBJ2-7 and V is TRBV5-6, with a weak D call TRBD1 (6 bases). The CDR3 is 16 amino acids. V was cut by 4 bases and J by 7 bases, with 24 bases left in between. Germline loops: CDR1 SGHDT, CDR2 YYEEEE. CDR3 bases: TGTGCCAGCAGCCCTCTTCGGGACACCGGTCGCGTAGAGCAGTACTTC. The encoded protein is CASSPLRDTGRVEQYF. The complete variable domain, with remaining parts taken from reference TRBV5-6 and TRBJ2-7, reads DAGVTQSPTHLIKTRGQQVTLRCSPKSGHDTVSWYQQALGQGPQFIFQYYEEEERQRGNFPDRFSGHQFPNYSSELNVNALLLGDSALYLCASSPLRDTGRVEQYFGPGTRLTVT.

This clonotype was found many times. The gene calls are TRBV11-2 and TRBJ2-1; 11 nucleotides match TRBD2. The CDR3 has 17 amino acids. Germline trimming cut 5 bases from V and 2 bases from J; bases unmatched to any gene: 8. Looked up from germline, CDR1 is SGHAT and CDR2 is FQNNGV. CDR3 amino acids: CASSLGAGLAAYNEQFF. CDR3 DNA sequence: TGTGCCAGCAGCCTAGGGGCGGGACTAGCGGCCTACAATGAGCAGTTCTTC.